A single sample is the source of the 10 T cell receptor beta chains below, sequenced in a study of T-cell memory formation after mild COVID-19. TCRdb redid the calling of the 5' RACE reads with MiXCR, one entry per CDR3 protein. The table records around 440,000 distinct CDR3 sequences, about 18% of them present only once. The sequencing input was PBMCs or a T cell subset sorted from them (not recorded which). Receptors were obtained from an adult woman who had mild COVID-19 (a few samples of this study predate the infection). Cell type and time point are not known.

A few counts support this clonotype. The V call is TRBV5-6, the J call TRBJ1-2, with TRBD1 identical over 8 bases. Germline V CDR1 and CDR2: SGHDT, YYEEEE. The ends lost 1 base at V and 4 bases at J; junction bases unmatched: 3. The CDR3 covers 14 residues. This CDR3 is CASSLPQGVYGYTF. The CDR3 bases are TGTGCCAGCAGCTTGCCACAGGGGGTCTATGGCTACACCTTC.

Written as DNA, the CDR3 is TGTGCCAGCAGCCACTCCCGCGAGCAGTACTTC. This sequence encodes CASSHSREQYF. The genes are TRBV11-1 and TRBJ2-7; D call uncertain. This CDR3 contains 11 residues. Germline assignment: CDR1 SGHAT and CDR2 FQDESV (reference sequence). The V gene lost 5 bases and the J gene lost 6 bases, with 8 bases spanning the gap.

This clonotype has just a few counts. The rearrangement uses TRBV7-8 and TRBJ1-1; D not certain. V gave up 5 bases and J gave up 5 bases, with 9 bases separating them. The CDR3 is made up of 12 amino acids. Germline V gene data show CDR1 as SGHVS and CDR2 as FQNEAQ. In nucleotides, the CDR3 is TGTGCCAGCAGCCCCTGGTTGACTGAAGCTTTCTTT. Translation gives CASSPWLTEAFF.

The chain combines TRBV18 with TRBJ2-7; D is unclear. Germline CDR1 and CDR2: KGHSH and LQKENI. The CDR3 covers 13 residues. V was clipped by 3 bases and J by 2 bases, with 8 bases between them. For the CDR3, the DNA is TGTGCCAGCTCACCTAGTTCGCCCTACGAGCAGTACTTC. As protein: CASSPSSPYEQYF.

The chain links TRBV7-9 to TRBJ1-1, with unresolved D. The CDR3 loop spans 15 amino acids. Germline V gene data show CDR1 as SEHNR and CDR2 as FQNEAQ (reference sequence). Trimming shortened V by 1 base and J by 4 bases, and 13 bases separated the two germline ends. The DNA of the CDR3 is TGTGCCAGCAGCTTAGTGCGGGAACCGGGCACTGAAGCTTTCTTT. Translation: CASSLVREPGTEAFF. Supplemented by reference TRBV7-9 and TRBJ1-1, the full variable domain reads DTGVSQNPRHKITKRGQNVTFRCDPISEHNRLYWYRQTLGQGPEFLTYFQNEAQLEKSRLLSDRFSAERPKGSFSTLEIQRTEQGDSAMYLCASSLVREPGTEAFFGQGTRLTVV.

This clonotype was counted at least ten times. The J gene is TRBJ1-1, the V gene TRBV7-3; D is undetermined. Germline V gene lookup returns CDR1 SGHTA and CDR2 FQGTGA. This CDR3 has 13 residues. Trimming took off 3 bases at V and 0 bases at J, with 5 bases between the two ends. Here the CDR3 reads CASSFGMNTEAFF. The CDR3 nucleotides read TGTGCCAGCAGCTTCGGGATGAACACTGAAGCTTTCTTT.

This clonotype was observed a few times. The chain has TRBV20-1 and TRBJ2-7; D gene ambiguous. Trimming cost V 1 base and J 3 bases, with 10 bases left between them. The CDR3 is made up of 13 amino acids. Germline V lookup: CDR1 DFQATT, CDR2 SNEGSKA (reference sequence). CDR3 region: CSARVGGIYEQYF. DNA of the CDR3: TGCAGTGCTAGAGTTGGCGGAATCTACGAGCAGTACTTC.

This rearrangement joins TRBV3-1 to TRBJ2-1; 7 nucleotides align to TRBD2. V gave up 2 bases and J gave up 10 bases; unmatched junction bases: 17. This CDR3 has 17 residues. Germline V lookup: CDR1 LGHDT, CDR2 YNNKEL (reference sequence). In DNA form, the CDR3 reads TGTGCCAGCAGCCAACGTTTTAGCGGGCGTCCTATGGGGGAGCAGTTCTTC. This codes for CASSQRFSGRPMGEQFF.

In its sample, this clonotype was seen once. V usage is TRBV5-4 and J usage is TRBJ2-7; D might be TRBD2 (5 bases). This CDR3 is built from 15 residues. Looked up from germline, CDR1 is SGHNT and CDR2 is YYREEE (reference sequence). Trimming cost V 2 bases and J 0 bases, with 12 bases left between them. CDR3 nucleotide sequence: TGTGCCAGCAGCTTTCTTACGGGGAGCTCCTACGAGCAGTACTTC. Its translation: CASSFLTGSSYEQYF.

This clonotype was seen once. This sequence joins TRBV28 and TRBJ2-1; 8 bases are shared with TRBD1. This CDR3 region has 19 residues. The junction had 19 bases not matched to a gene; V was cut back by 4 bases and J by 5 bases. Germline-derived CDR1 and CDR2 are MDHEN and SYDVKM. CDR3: CASSSLRAVPGQANNEQFF. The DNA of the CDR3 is TGTGCCAGCAGTTCGCTGCGCGCTGTTCCGGGACAGGCTAACAATGAGCAGTTCTTC.